This is a list of T cell receptor beta chains from one sample in a study of low-dose radiotherapy and immunotherapy resistance in tumors. TCRdb processed the reads anew with MiXCR; each CDR3 protein has one entry. The sample holds roughly 100,000 distinct CDR3 sequences; roughly 20% are singletons and the top ten take over 4%. The source material was PBMCs, sampled after low-dose radiotherapy plus immunotherapy. The receptor set was obtained from a male donor with prostate cancer. The CDR3 runs from the conserved cysteine through the conserved F or W. A D gene is named only where the DNA matches it firmly. Some rows mark clone size as missing; the rest say once, few, many or name a class of expanded clone.

v_call: TRBV27; clone_size: few; d_call: NA; j_call: TRBJ1-2; cdr3_aa: CASSLGRSSGYTF; cdr3_nt: TGTGCCAGCAGTTTGGGGAGGAGTAGCGGCTACACCTTC
v_call: TRBV3-1; clone_size: NA; d_call: NA; j_call: TRBJ1-6; cdr3_aa: CASSLQRGNSPLHF; cdr3_nt: TGTGCCAGCAGCCTCCAACGGGGTAATTCACCCCTCCACTTT
v_call: TRBV11-2; clone_size: many; d_call: TRBD1; j_call: TRBJ1-4; cdr3_aa: CASSFGQGGKKLFF; cdr3_nt: TGTGCCAGCAGCTTCGGACAGGGGGGGAAAAAACTGTTTTTT
v_call: TRBV27; clone_size: many; d_call: NA; j_call: TRBJ1-4; cdr3_aa: CASSPPRGGGNREKLFF; cdr3_nt: TGTGCCAGCAGTCCTCCCCGGGGAGGTGGCAACAGGGAAAAACTGTTTTTT
v_call: TRBV5-8; clone_size: many; d_call: TRBD1; j_call: TRBJ2-5; cdr3_aa: CASSPWDRRETQYF; cdr3_nt: TGTGCCAGCAGCCCGTGGGACAGGCGTGAGACCCAGTACTTC
v_call: TRBV10-3; clone_size: many; d_call: NA; j_call: TRBJ1-2; cdr3_aa: CAISESRDGYTF; cdr3_nt: TGTGCCATCAGTGAGTCGAGGGATGGCTACACCTTC
v_call: TRBV18; clone_size: many; d_call: TRBD1; j_call: TRBJ1-4; cdr3_aa: CASSLERTGGEKLFF; cdr3_nt: TGTGCCAGCTCACTAGAAAGGACAGGTGGTGAAAAACTGTTTTTT
v_call: TRBV12-3/TRBV12-4; clone_size: NA; d_call: NA; j_call: TRBJ2-3; cdr3_aa: CASSRDTPTDTQYF; cdr3_nt: TGTGCCAGCAGTCGGGACACCCCCACAGATACGCAGTATTTT
v_call: TRBV3-1; clone_size: many; d_call: NA; j_call: TRBJ2-3; cdr3_aa: CASSPTSTDTQYF; cdr3_nt: TGTGCCAGCAGCCCCACCAGCACAGATACGCAGTATTTT
v_call: TRBV18; clone_size: many; d_call: NA; j_call: TRBJ2-7; cdr3_aa: CASSAANYEQYF; cdr3_nt: TGTGCCAGCTCGGCTGCCAACTACGAGCAGTACTTC
v_call: TRBV27; clone_size: few; d_call: NA; j_call: TRBJ2-3; cdr3_aa: CASSDRQAGTDTQYF; cdr3_nt: TGTGCCAGCAGTGACAGACAGGCCGGCACAGATACGCAGTATTTT
v_call: TRBV20-1; clone_size: many; d_call: NA; j_call: TRBJ2-1; cdr3_aa: CSARDLRGLPYNEQFF; cdr3_nt: TGCAGTGCTAGAGATCTTCGAGGGTTACCCTACAATGAGCAGTTCTTC
v_call: TRBV14; clone_size: NA; d_call: NA; j_call: TRBJ1-4; cdr3_aa: CASSQGGLSNEKLFF; cdr3_nt: TGTGCCAGCAGCCAGGGGGGACTTTCTAATGAAAAACTGTTTTTT
v_call: TRBV27; clone_size: many; d_call: NA; j_call: TRBJ2-6; cdr3_aa: CASSLLLAGSSSGANVLTF; cdr3_nt: TGTGCCAGCAGTTTATTGTTGGCAGGATCCAGCTCTGGGGCCAACGTCCTGACTTTC
v_call: TRBV20-1; clone_size: many; d_call: NA; j_call: TRBJ2-2; cdr3_aa: CSAREGGPGPGTGELFF; cdr3_nt: TGCAGTGCTAGAGAGGGGGGGCCGGGGCCGGGAACCGGGGAGCTGTTTTTT